This TCR beta chain emerged from a study of cytomegalovirus exposure and HLA in healthy donors (dated by TCRdb to about 2017). A note on the overall study: In an earlier analysis of approximately 500 of the donors, approximately 260 Gb of sequence data and 120 million or so unique TCR beta sequences from about 190 million T cells were reported. Roughly 300 gigabases of sequencing data and around 88 million unique TCR sequences made up an early release that covered under 750 HLA-typed donors. Among the roughly 400 genotyped donors, approximately 82% belonged to the genetic ancestry cluster associated with self-reported Caucasian donors. The aim of the study was to test whether cataloging public T cell receptors could identify signatures of past pathogen exposure. The study profiled the T cell repertoires of 666 subjects by immunosequencing and related them to cytomegalovirus serostatus. A separate validation cohort of 100 to 150 different subjects was used in addition to the approximately 700-subject first cohort. The study combined high-throughput TCR immunosequencing, statistical association of individual TCRs with disease status, and machine learning to predict cytomegalovirus infection status. To study patterns of TCR occurrence, a later analysis re-analyzed previously published TCR beta repertoires from around 700 donors and added high-resolution HLA genotyping. In the later analysis, no new phenotypic data were used to find candidate immune exposures; instead, reliance was placed on TCR beta sequences and their occurrence across donors. An earlier analysis of roughly 580 of the donors used high-throughput TCR beta sequencing to judge whether each TCR beta V gene segment behaved as functional or pseudogenic. Donor age, sex, ethnicity and CMV serostatus were compiled together with the repertoire data. A later genetic analysis used genome-wide SNP genotypes for about 65% of the roughly 670 donors, treating that subset as a discovery cohort. Every discovery cohort repertoire had been produced on one sequencing platform. HLA typing covered class I and class II loci at four-digit resolution. Typing coverage varied by locus: roughly 629-630 donors for A, B, C, DRB1 and DQB1; roughly 500 for DQA1; more than 600 for DPA1; roughly 450 for DPB1. A few DR-DQ haplotypes were treated as single units for association and clustering because of strong linkage in the cohort. Across roughly 420 genotyped donors of the cohort, an average of roughly 250,000 unique TCR beta nucleotide sequences per donor were sequenced, and approximately 19% of those sequences were non-productive.

Points on this clone: No antigen is known for it. The input lacks base qualities; no much larger clone sits a single base away.

V ends up 4 bases short and J 13 bases short, with an unmatched junction base count of 4. The CDR3 measures 11 amino acids from cysteine to phenylalanine. This entry keeps only the CDR3 DNA: 33 bases, framed from base 1. Based on the germline V gene, the CDR1 and CDR2 sequences are MGHDK and SYGVNS. Library method: the immunoSEQ multiplex PCR assay. The multiplex PCR relied on a mix of 60 forward primers for TCR Vbeta segments and 13 reverse primers for TCR Jbeta segments. Amplification of the CDR3 region of rearranged TCR beta genes was performed with a multiplex PCR assay on genomic DNA. The Illumina HiSeq System was used to sequence the amplified TCR beta libraries as 87-base-pair reads. Concerning the study's data processing: A later analysis tallied 75 million to 95 million unique TCR beta chains across the 666 repertoires, and about 12 million of those chains were shared by two or more donors. To remove PCR and sequencing errors, raw reads were error-corrected and collapsed into unique sequences using a nearest-neighbor algorithm that merged closely related sequences. Alignment of CDR3 sequences to IMGT reference sequences was used to assign V, D and J gene segments. For a sequence to be retained, a match of at least six nucleotides to both a V gene segment and a J gene segment was required. Rearrangements were called productive when the CDR3 lacked stop codons and stayed in frame with V and J; all others were non-productive. Following IMGT convention, CDR3 was defined as the stretch from the second conserved V-encoded cysteine to the conserved J-encoded phenylalanine. The earlier analysis of 550 to 650 of the donors excluded any sequence lacking an unambiguous match to a single V gene segment. In an earlier analysis of some 590 of the donors, a V segment was called functional when productive rearrangements were above 56.7%, and segregating when the standard deviation between donors exceeded 5%. A statistical classification framework was built for diagnosing cytomegalovirus status from the catalog of TCR beta chain sequences. In a later analysis, TCR nucleotide sequences were compared against IMGT/GENE-DB human TR gene sequences so that V and J genes could be assigned. The TCRdist pipeline was used in a later analysis to assign CDR3 sequences and most-parsimonious VDJ recombination scenarios. A later analysis defined each TCR beta chain by its CDR3 amino acid sequence plus V-gene family, and excluded reads lacking a unique V-gene family. To address suspected cross-contamination and a sequencing artifact, a later analysis removed under 600 highly shared, low-generation-probability nucleotide sequences. In a later analysis, a clonal expansion index was calculated for each public chain from normalized within-repertoire ranks of inferred template counts. In a later analysis, generation probabilities were computed with a VDJ recombination model fitted to out-of-frame rearrangements, and the resulting probabilities were checked against IGoR. In a later analysis, TCR-TCR, TCR-HLA and TCR-CMV co-occurrence was scored with hypergeometric tests, and a repertoire-size bias correction was applied to TCR pairs. A later analysis estimated false discovery rates by permuting HLA or CMV assignments 20 times. In a later analysis, co-occurring TCRs were grouped with DBSCAN, and TCRdist sequence similarity was added when clustering was performed within HLA-allele-positive subsets. Co-occurrence clustering excluded repertoires with fewer than 30,000 or more than 120,000 public chains, plus five with anomalous nucleotide sharing. TCRdb provides this immuneACCESS table in a form limited to in-frame rearrangements. Some clones are lacking; in checked studies, under half of them reflect an unresolved V gene, and why the rest are absent is not known. That table supplies the V and J calls and clone size; D and trimming were determined from the DNA. The sample contains about 130,000 clones, over 80% of them found a single time. The ten largest account for about 1.2% of the sample.

In total, roughly 670 healthy bone marrow donors made up the cohort. Cohort members were all nominally healthy when sampled, although unrecorded immune exposures were likely present. The donor was CMV seronegative and belonged to the group of more than 300 seronegative cohort members. Every donor gave a peripheral blood sample, and the peripheral blood mononuclear cells from that sample were used for TCR beta sequencing. The Qiagen DNeasy Blood Extraction Kit was used to extract genomic DNA from the blood cell samples. What the authors observed across the whole study: In a later analysis, TCR association rates were found to vary across HLA loci, with the most associated TCRs seen for DRB1 alleles and the fewest for HLA-C alleles. A later analysis associated approximately 17,000 TCR beta sequences with specific HLA alleles at a false discovery rate of 0.05. Because counts were too low, under 20 rarely observed V segments, including chromosome 9 orphons, were left out of the earlier analysis of 587 of the donors. In an earlier analysis of some 500 of the donors, most TCR beta V segments were observed in productive rearrangements about 90% or about 30% of the time, broadly matching IMGT annotations. Assigning TCR associations to individual alleles was difficult when HLA alleles, especially DR and DQ, strongly co-occurred. Because HLA typing was missing for some donors at each locus, association tests included only the typed subset. A cluster of highly shared sequence variants was judged likely to be a technical artifact of the sequencing pipeline. Compared with equally common non-associated chains, HLA-associated TCR beta chains in a later analysis were more clonally expanded and had lower generation probabilities. Linkage disequilibrium might explain the correlated functional status among segregating V segments, but an unknown experimental factor could not be ruled out. A further reported finding was that TCR beta sequences accurately predicted the HLA-A and HLA-B alleles for most subjects in the first cohort. Roughly uniform sequencing depth across donors was assumed in presence/absence analyses, although this assumption may not hold. It was suggested by the authors that the approach could potentially be generalized to other disease states and immunological phenotypes. In this cohort, only TCR beta chains were sequenced, and detectable features were limited by the absence of alpha or paired-chain data. Some IMGT-functional V segments, including TRBV6-2 and TRBV6-3, could not be told apart with the 87-base-pair reads, so those segments were excluded. The classifier was reported to diagnose cytomegalovirus status with high specificity and sensitivity in both the original cohort and the validation cohort. In a later analysis, several top co-occurrence clusters were reported to appear linked to parvovirus B19, influenza, CMV and Epstein-Barr virus. Most TCR sequences were observed very rarely across donors, whereas some public TCRs were present in many individuals. For the cohort, immune exposure information was limited to CMV serostatus. In a later genetic analysis, a missense DCLRE1C variant was associated with V-gene and J-gene trimming of TCR beta chains, and the association was replicated in an independent cohort. In a later analysis, most CMV-associated TCR beta chains were found to appear HLA-restricted, with HLA associations seemingly driven largely by CMV exposure. In vitro tests confirmed that a few of the cytomegalovirus-associated TCR beta chains recognize cytomegalovirus antigens. According to a later genetic analysis, donors in an Asian-associated ancestry cluster had fewer N-insertions in productive TCRs than the roughly 670-donor mean. In the study, about 150 TCR beta chains were listed as associated with cytomegalovirus.

Recombination connected TRBV25-1 to TRBJ2-1; a stretch of 7 junction bases matches TRBD2. The clonotype originates from a boy between 5 and 17 years old in good health and CMV-seronegative. Material for sequencing was PBMCs. The bases are TGTGCCAGCAGTGTCCCGGGACTACAGTTCTTC. It codes for CASSVPGLQFF.